Listed here is a single TCR beta chain. This clone was seen only once. No cognate antigen has been identified for it. No base quality values were provided; no much bigger clone lies one nucleotide off. The source of the sample is a study of blood T cell repertoires in COVID-19 (dated by TCRdb to 2020 to 2021). Some background on the complete study: Samples from collaborators originated in the United States, Italy and Spain and spanned both the acute and convalescent phases of COVID-19. The prospective study material was composed of cDNA or gDNA derived from T cells, B-cell-depleted T cells, or PBMCs. Deeply sampled blood TCRbeta repertoires from subjects exposed to, actively infected with, or recovered from COVID-19 were included in the dataset. The repertoires were released in a freely available public database meant as a resource for research on the immune response to SARS-CoV-2. The samples were drawn from the first 160 participants of the ongoing ImmuneRACE study and from over a thousand subjects provided by 6 global collaborators. Sample metadata almost always included a de-identified subject ID, COVID-19 status, age in years and sex. HLA class I and class II types, where available, came from metadata supplied by the sample provider rather than from assay-based typing. What the authors observed across the whole study: The amount of clinical and demographic metadata varied by source and participant and was provided uncurated.

The collaborating institutions used their own protocols to collect whole blood in K2EDTA tubes. For TCRbeta analysis, collaborators shipped samples as frozen whole blood, isolated PBMCs, or DNA extracted from either of those sample types. TCRbeta CDR3 regions were amplified from genomic DNA using the immunoSEQ Assay, a bias-controlled multiplex PCR. Processing in the source paper ran as follows. The number of nucleated cells in each sample was estimated from the amplification of reference gene primers within the assay. To quantify the absolute abundance of each unique TCRbeta CDR3 rearrangement, sequence reads were collapsed and filtered. Productive Simpson clonality was computed per sample as the square root of Simpson's diversity index over productive rearrangements. TCRdb stores this immuneACCESS table with in-frame sequences only. Part of the clones is absent; in the studies checked, under half of the shortfall reflects unresolved V genes, and no reason is known for the rest. That table furnishes V, J and clone size, whereas the DNA furnished D and trimming. The sample contains around 150,000 clones, roughly four fifths of them found a single time. The ten top clones hold 20% to 25% of the sample.

What was sequenced was peripheral blood. The receptor was isolated from a woman older than 75 with acute or convalescent COVID-19.

The CDR3 is CASTSGANTGELFF. The DNA sequence is given as TGTGCCAGCACCTCAGGGGCGAACACCGGGGAGCTGTTTTTT. Rearrangement joined TRBV2 to TRBJ2-2; TRBD1 could be the D gene, as 6 bases match. CDR1 SNHLY and CDR2 FYNNEI are derived from the germline V gene. The CDR3 spans 14 residues, from the cysteine through the phenylalanine. Only CDR3 DNA is held: 42 bases, read in frame from base 1. V is reduced by 7 bases and J by 0 bases, leaving a spacing of 9 bases between them.